This T cell receptor (beta chain) stems from a study of cytomegalovirus exposure and HLA in healthy donors. Whole-study results and caveats: In an earlier analysis, most TCR beta V segments were productive about 87% or about 30% of the time.

In germline, CDR1 is SGHNT, CDR2 YYREEE (reference sequence). The CDR3 totals 16 residues. V lost 0 bases, J lost 1 base, and 5 bases stayed unmatched. As concerns this clone: The antigen is undetermined.

Researchers ran the PCR with 60 Vbeta and 13 Jbeta primers. Clones were sequenced by immunoSEQ multiplex PCR, and TCRdb holds only the in-frame ones, with some missing. This table has roughly 62,000 clones, roughly 77% appearing once. Healthy bone marrow donors made up the donors. The sample taken for sequencing was PBMCs. The source of this sequence is a woman aged 40 to 50 in good health and CMV-seropositive. The genes are TRBV5-4 and TRBJ2-7; TRBD2 agrees at 9 bases. Written as DNA, the CDR3 is TGTGCCAGCAGCTTGGGACTAGCGGCTTTTTCCTACGAGCAGTACTTC. Its translation is CASSLGLAAFSYEQYF.